The present entry profiles one T cell receptor beta chain with its context. This entry belongs to a study of blood T cell repertoires in COVID-19. The method was immunoSEQ multiplex PCR; TCRdb's version includes in-frame clones alone and lacks a portion of them. The data contain some 140,000 clones, roughly four fifths of them seen just once; the ten biggest clones take up around 12%. V trimming: 4 bases; J trimming: 2 bases; junction bases outside the gene matches: 2. Germline CDR1 SGHAT, CDR2 FQNNGV. This CDR3 contains 13 residues. The chain joins TRBV11-2 to TRBJ2-7; 7 positions agree with TRBD1. The receptor was isolated from a man aged 80 or over with acute or convalescent COVID-19. Sequencing used peripheral blood. DNA of the CDR3: TGTGCCAGCAGCTACACAGGGGCCTACGAGCAGTACTTC. It translates to CASSYTGAYEQYF.